This TCR beta chain emerged from a study of regulatory and conventional T cells in RAG deficiency. This clone showed up just a few times. The sorted conventional CD4+ T cells were CD25-low and CD127-high, with genomic DNA sequenced. The table came from immunoSEQ multiplex PCR; TCRdb's copy has only in-frame clones and leaves some out. The sample comprises more than 35,000 clones, 85% to 90% of which are singletons, and 0.51% rests with the top ten. The CDR3 runs to 15 residues. The V end was cut by 5 bases, the J end by 0 bases, with 10 bases between. Germline V CDR1 and CDR2: LNHDA, SQIVND (reference sequence). The sample also formed part of further work on regulatory T cells. That source notes: Amplification used 52 TRBV primers and 13 TRBJ primers.

Sequencing was carried out using CD4+ effector T cells sorted from blood. This chain uses TRBV19 with TRBJ1-4; D might be TRBD1 (6 bases). The receptor comes from a human donor in good health. The CDR3 sequence: CASSAGQSTNEKLFF. CDR3 sequence (DNA): TGTGCCAGTAGTGCAGGACAGTCAACTAATGAAAAACTGTTTTTT.